The 20 T cell receptor beta chains presented below share a single source sample, sequenced in a study of beta chain features in type 1 diabetes. Since all of the isolated RNA was reverse transcribed, expressed TCRB transcripts were what got sequenced. The table came from immunoSEQ multiplex PCR; TCRdb's copy has only in-frame clones and leaves some out. The sample lists 200,000 to 250,000 clones; roughly 14% were seen once. Sequencing used naive CD4+ T cells from blood. These TCRs come from a middle-aged woman in good health.

The V gene is TRBV4-3, the J gene TRBJ2-2; maybe TRBD1 (6 bases). V was pared by 4 bases and J by 1 base, with 16 bases between. This CDR3 has 17 residues. Germline-derived CDR1 and CDR2 are LGHNA and YSLEER. The CDR3 here is CASSRSGQSGNTGELFF. Here the CDR3 DNA reads TGCGCCAGCAGCCGGAGCGGACAGTCGGGGAACACCGGGGAGCTGTTTTTT.

Only a few counts were recorded for this clone. V usage is TRBV4-1 and J usage is TRBJ2-3; 8 nucleotides align to TRBD2. The length of the CDR3 is 17 residues. The germline gives CDR1 MGHRA, CDR2 YSYEKL. The V segment lost 1 base and the J segment 2 bases; nucleotides outside the gene matches: 8. The CDR3: CASSQAPAGGTTDTQYF. The CDR3 DNA sequence: TGCGCCAGCAGCCAAGCTCCGGCGGGGGGAACCACAGATACGCAGTATTTT.

V is TRBV5-4 and J is TRBJ2-1; TRBD2 agrees at 10 bases. V shed 3 bases and J 9 bases; nucleotides not matched to a gene: 6. This CDR3 spans 14 amino acids. Germline V gene lookup returns CDR1 SGHNT and CDR2 YYREEE (reference sequence). The CDR3 is CASSSQAGGGEQFF. The CDR3 nucleotides are TGTGCCAGCAGCTCGCAAGCGGGGGGGGGTGAGCAGTTCTTC.

This clone was seen a few times. The chain employs TRBV9 and TRBJ2-2; TRBD2 matches at 11 bases. CDR3 size: 15 residues. J gave up 4 bases and V 6 bases, and 5 bases lay outside the gene matches. Germline V CDR1 and CDR2: SGDLS, YYNGEE. For the CDR3, the DNA is TGTGCCAGCACCTACGGACTAGCGGGCACCGGGGAGCTGTTTTTT. Amino acids: CASTYGLAGTGELFF. Filled out from reference TRBV9 and TRBJ2-2, the complete variable domain reads DSGVTQTPKHLITATGQRVTLRCSPRSGDLSVYWYQQSLDQGLQFLIQYYNGEERAKGNILERFSAQQFPDLHSELNLSSLELGDSALYFCASTYGLAGTGELFFGEGSRLTVL.

This chain joins TRBV21-1 and TRBJ2-7; TRBD2 reflects the table's D call only, with no check against the DNA. TRBV21-1 is recorded as a pseudogene. The CDR3 spans 14 residues. The CDR3 loop reads CASSKGEGSYEQYF. The CDR3 DNA reads as TGTGCCAGCAGCAAAGGCGAGGGTTCCTACGAGCAGTACTTC.

The gene calls are TRBV25-1 and TRBJ2-7, with 7 positions matching TRBD1. Germline V CDR1 and CDR2: MGHDK, SYGVNS. The CDR3 spans 13 residues. V shed 5 bases and J 3 bases; nucleotides not matched to a gene: 4. CDR3 region: CASSRQGVYEQYF. In DNA form, the CDR3 reads TGTGCCAGCAGTCGACAGGGCGTCTACGAGCAGTACTTC.

In this sample, this clone turned up a few times. The genes are TRBV11-3 and TRBJ1-6; D might be TRBD1 (6 bases). Germline V gives CDR1 SGHNT, CDR2 YENEEA. This CDR3 has 15 amino acids. Trimming shortened V by 5 bases and J by 15 bases, and 23 bases separated the two germline ends. Here the CDR3 reads CASSQQGTTPGGLHF. DNA of the CDR3: TGTGCCAGCAGCCAACAGGGTACCACCCCTGGAGGCCTCCACTTT.

This clone was seen a handful of times. V is TRBV5-1 and J is TRBJ2-5; tentative D call: TRBD2 (5 bases). In germline, CDR1 is SGHRS, CDR2 YFSETQ. The CDR3 loop spans 13 amino acids. Trimming left V 3 bases short and J 1 base short, with 7 bases between. CDR3 DNA sequence: TGCGCCAGCAGCTACCGGGGCCAAGAGACCCAGTACTTC. Translated, it gives CASSYRGQETQYF.

The chain couples TRBV7-2 to TRBJ2-3; D might be TRBD2 (6 bases). CDR3 size: 13 residues. V was cut by 1 base and J by 6 bases, with 8 bases left in between. Germline V gives CDR1 SGHTA, CDR2 FQGNSA. This CDR3 is CASSLVEGDTQYF. CDR3 nucleotides: TGTGCCAGCAGCTTAGTGGAGGGGGATACGCAGTATTTT.

V gene TRBV6-1 combines with J gene TRBJ1-1; D is perhaps TRBD1 (5 bases). The CDR3 extends over 13 amino acids. Trimming cost V 2 bases and J 7 bases, with 11 bases left between them. In germline, CDR1 is MNHNS, CDR2 SASEGT. CDR3 coding DNA: TGTGCCAGCAGTGAACTAGGGGCTGTTGAAGCTTTCTTT. Translation gives CASSELGAVEAFF.

This rearrangement joins TRBV5-1 to TRBJ1-5; possible D gene TRBD1, 6 bases. The germline V gene encodes CDR1 SGHRS and CDR2 YFSETQ. CDR3 length: 14 residues. V lost 4 bases and J lost 3, with 11 bases in between. DNA of the CDR3: TGCGCCAGCAGCGTGACAGGTCCCAATCAGCCCCAGCATTTT. Protein sequence: CASSVTGPNQPQHF.

CDR3 nucleotide sequence: TGCAGCGGCCGGACAGCCTCAGCTGGAGATACGCAGTATTTT. Protein product: CSGRTASAGDTQYF. This chain links TRBV29-1 with TRBJ2-3, with D perhaps TRBD1 (6 bases). The CDR3 has 14 residues. Between the trimmed V and J ends, which lost 7 bases and 5 bases, there was a span of 19 bases. Germline V lookup: CDR1 SQVTM, CDR2 ANQGSEA.

This chain connects TRBV7-2 to TRBJ1-1, with TRBD1 as a possible D gene (5 bases). Germline assignment: CDR1 SGHTA and CDR2 FQGNSA. This CDR3 is built from 15 residues. Trimming took 8 bases from V and 1 from J, leaving 17 bases between them. The CDR3 DNA follows: TGTGCCAGCTTTCTTGTCCCGGGGGGGAACACTGAAGCTTTCTTT. Residues: CASFLVPGGNTEAFF.

The chain carries TRBV11-1 and TRBJ2-7; 8 nucleotides line up with TRBD1. The CDR3 is made up of 14 amino acids. The germline gives CDR1 SGHAT, CDR2 FQDESV (reference sequence). The V segment lost 1 base and the J segment 4 bases; nucleotides outside the gene matches: 3. CDR3 nucleotides: TGTGCCAGCAGCTTAGGACACAGGGGGTACGAGCAGTACTTC. Translating it yields CASSLGHRGYEQYF.

This chain uses TRBV4-1 with TRBJ2-1; a weak D match, TRBD2 (5 bases). Per the germline V gene, CDR1 is MGHRA and CDR2 is YSYEKL. The germline V and J ends were trimmed by 3 bases and 7 bases, with 19 bases remaining between them. The CDR3 has 16 amino acids. This CDR3 reads CASSHLGVTKRNEQFF. The CDR3 DNA reads TGCGCCAGCAGCCATCTCGGGGTAACGAAGCGGAATGAGCAGTTCTTC.

The V gene is TRBV5-1, the J gene TRBJ2-5; D is undetermined. The CDR3 is made up of 13 amino acids. V shed 0 bases and J shed 5 bases, with 8 bases lying between them. CDR1 is SGHRS and CDR2 is YFSETQ in the germline V gene. CDR3 amino acids: CASSLEGGETQYF. As DNA, the CDR3 is TGCGCCAGCAGCTTGGAAGGCGGTGAGACCCAGTACTTC.

This clone was detected a few times. The rearrangement uses TRBV9 and TRBJ1-6, with 7 bases lining up with TRBD1. V lost 0 bases to trimming and J lost 15 bases; unmatched junction nucleotides: 6. The CDR3 consists of 13 residues. Germline CDR1 reads SGDLS; CDR2 reads YYNGEE. The CDR3 is CASSVATGELLHF. CDR3 nucleotides: TGTGCCAGCAGCGTAGCTACAGGGGAGCTCCTCCACTTT. Supplemented by reference TRBV9 and TRBJ1-6, the full variable domain reads DSGVTQTPKHLITATGQRVTLRCSPRSGDLSVYWYQQSLDQGLQFLIQYYNGEERAKGNILERFSAQQFPDLHSELNLSSLELGDSALYFCASSVATGELLHFGNGTRLTVT.

The gene calls are TRBV2 and TRBJ2-7; 7 bases fit TRBD1. CDR1 is SNHLY, CDR2 FYNNEI, per germline. CDR3 size: 15 residues. Germline trimming cut 7 bases from V and 2 bases from J; bases unmatched to any gene: 11. The chain's CDR3 is CASNSWTGLTYEQYF. CDR3 DNA sequence: TGTGCCAGCAATTCTTGGACAGGCTTAACCTACGAGCAGTACTTC.

The genes are TRBV11-1 and TRBJ2-1, with D perhaps matching TRBD1 (6 bases). Germline values: CDR1 SGHAT, CDR2 FQDESV (reference sequence). The CDR3 consists of 12 residues. Deletions cut 5 bases from V and 16 bases from J, with 18 bases between. The DNA for the CDR3 is TGTGCCAGCAGCCGAACCGGGACAAGTGTCTTCTTC. Its translation: CASSRTGTSVFF.

This clone was seen a handful of times. CDR3 in DNA: TGTGCCAGCAGCTTCTCCGGGACAGGGAACTACGAGCAGTACTTC. Protein product: CASSFSGTGNYEQYF. V gene TRBV7-9 combines with J gene TRBJ2-7, with TRBD1 identical over 9 bases. Germline lookup yields CDR1 SEHNR and CDR2 FQNEAQ (reference sequence). This CDR3 has 15 residues. The V and J ends lost 3 bases and 3 bases, in that order; junction bases with no gene match: 6.